The present T cell receptor beta chain was sequenced within a study of blood T cell repertoires in COVID-19. The data were produced by immunoSEQ multiplex PCR, yet TCRdb's version contains in-frame clones alone and is incomplete. The repertoire has fewer than 400,000 clones, 70% to 90% of them found once; the top ten carry 3.5% to 5%. From germline, CDR1 is MNHEY and CDR2 SVGAGI. Trimming removed 6 bases from V and 6 bases from J; junction bases left unmatched: 11. The CDR3 covers 15 residues. Researchers sorted participants into cohorts using their self-reported clinical history. This clonotype was sampled from a man younger than 45 who had recovered from COVID-19. This chain links TRBV6-5 with TRBJ1-2, with 9 bases matching TRBD1. The sequenced sample was PBMCs or T cells enriched from blood (not recorded which). Here the CDR3 DNA reads TGTGCCAGCAGGCCAGGGACAGGGTTTGGGAATGGCTACACCTTC. Amino acids: CASRPGTGFGNGYTF.